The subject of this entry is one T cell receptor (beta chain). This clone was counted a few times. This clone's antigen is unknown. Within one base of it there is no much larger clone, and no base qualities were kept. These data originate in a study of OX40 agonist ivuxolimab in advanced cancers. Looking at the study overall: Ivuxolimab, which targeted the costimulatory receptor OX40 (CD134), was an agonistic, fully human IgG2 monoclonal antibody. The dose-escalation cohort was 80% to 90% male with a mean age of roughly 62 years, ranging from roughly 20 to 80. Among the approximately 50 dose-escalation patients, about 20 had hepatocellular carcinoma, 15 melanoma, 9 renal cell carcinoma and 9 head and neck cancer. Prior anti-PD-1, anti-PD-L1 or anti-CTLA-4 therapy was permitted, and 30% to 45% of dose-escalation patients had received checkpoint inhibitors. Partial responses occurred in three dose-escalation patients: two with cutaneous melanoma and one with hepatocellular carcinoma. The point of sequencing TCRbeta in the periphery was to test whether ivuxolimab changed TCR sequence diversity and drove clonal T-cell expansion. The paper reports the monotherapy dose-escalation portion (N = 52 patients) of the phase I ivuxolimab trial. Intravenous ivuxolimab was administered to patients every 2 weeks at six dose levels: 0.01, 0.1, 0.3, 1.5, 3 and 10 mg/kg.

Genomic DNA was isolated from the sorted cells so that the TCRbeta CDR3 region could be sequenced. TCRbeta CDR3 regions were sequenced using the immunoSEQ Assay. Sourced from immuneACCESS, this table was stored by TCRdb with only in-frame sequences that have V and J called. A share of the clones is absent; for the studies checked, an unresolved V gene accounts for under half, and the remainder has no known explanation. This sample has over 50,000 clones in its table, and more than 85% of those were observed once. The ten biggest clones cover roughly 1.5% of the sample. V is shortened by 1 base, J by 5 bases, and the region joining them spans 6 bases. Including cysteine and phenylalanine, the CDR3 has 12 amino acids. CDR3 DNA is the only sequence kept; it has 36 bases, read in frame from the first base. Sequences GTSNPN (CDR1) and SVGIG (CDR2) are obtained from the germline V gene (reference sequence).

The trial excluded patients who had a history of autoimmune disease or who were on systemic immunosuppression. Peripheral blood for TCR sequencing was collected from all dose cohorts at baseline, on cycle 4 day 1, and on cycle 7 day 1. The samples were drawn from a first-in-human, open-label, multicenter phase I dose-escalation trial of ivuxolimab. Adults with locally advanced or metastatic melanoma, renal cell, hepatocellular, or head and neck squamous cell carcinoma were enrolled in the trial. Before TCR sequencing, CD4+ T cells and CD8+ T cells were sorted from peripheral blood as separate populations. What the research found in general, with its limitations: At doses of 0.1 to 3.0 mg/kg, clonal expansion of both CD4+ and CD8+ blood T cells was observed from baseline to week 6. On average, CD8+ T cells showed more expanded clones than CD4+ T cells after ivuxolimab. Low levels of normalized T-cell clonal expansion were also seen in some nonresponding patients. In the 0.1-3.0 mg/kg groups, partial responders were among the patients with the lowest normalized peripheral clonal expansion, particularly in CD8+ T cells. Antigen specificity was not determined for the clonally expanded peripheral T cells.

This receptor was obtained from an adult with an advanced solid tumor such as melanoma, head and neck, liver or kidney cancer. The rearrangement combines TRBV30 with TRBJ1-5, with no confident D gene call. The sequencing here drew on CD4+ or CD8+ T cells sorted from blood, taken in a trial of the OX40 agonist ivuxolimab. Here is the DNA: TGTGCCTGGAGTGACAGTGATCAGCCCCAGCATTTT. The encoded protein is CAWSDSDQPQHF.